Listed below are T cell receptor beta chains from one sample, sequenced in a study of blood T cells in healthy people across ages. Via MiXCR, TCRdb re-called the 5' RACE reads, giving one row per CDR3 protein. The sample records hundreds of thousands of distinct CDR3 sequences, less than 35% being singletons. What was sequenced was blood. Receptors were obtained from an elderly woman in good health. Each CDR3 is given with its conserved first and last residue. A D gene is named only where the DNA matches it firmly. Not every row has a clone size; where given, it reads once, few, many or a size class.

V,size,J,D,DNA,CDR3
TRBV5-5,many,TRBJ2-7,TRBD1,TGTGCCAGCAGCATACCACAGGGGGCGAAAGAGCAGTACTTC,CASSIPQGAKEQYF
TRBV4-1,many,TRBJ1-2,NA,TGCGCCAGCAGCCAAAGAGGTGGAGATAACTATGGCTACACCTTC,CASSQRGGDNYGYTF
TRBV7-8,NA,TRBJ1-2,NA,TGTGCCAGCAGCTTAGATCCAGGGTCCTATGGCTACACCTTC,CASSLDPGSYGYTF
TRBV20-1,NA,TRBJ2-2,NA,TGCAGTGCGCCCCGACAAGGGATGGACACCGGGGAGCTGTTTTTT,CSAPRQGMDTGELFF
TRBV4-2,many,TRBJ2-1,NA,TGTGCCAGCAGCCAAGATGGGGCTAGCAATGAGCAGTTCTTC,CASSQDGASNEQFF
TRBV6-5,NA,TRBJ1-6,NA,TGTGCCAGCAGTTACTCGAGTCGGAACAATTCACCCCTCCACTTT,CASSYSSRNNSPLHF
TRBV6-5,NA,TRBJ1-6,NA,TGTGCCAGCAGTTACCAGCGCTCAGGGACCAATAATTCACCCCTCCACTTT,CASSYQRSGTNNSPLHF
TRBV5-1,many,TRBJ2-3,NA,TGCGCCAGCAGCTTGGGGCAGGGACACACAGATACGCAGTATTTT,CASSLGQGHTDTQYF
TRBV5-5,NA,TRBJ2-1,NA,TGTGCCAGCAGAGGAGGCGCAGGACCCAACAATGAGCAGTTCTTC,CASRGGAGPNNEQFF
TRBV9,many,TRBJ2-7,NA,TGTGCCAGCAGCGTAGGAGCAGGGCCCAAAAACCCACCCTACGAGCAGTACTTC,CASSVGAGPKNPPYEQYF
TRBV6-5,NA,TRBJ1-4,NA,TGTGCCAGCAGTTACTCAGGGGGGGCTGCTGAAAAACTGTTTTTT,CASSYSGGAAEKLFF
TRBV6-2/TRBV6-3,NA,TRBJ2-3,NA,TGTGCCAGCAGTGACCGAATACATACGCAGTATTTT,CASSDRIHTQYF
TRBV6-2/TRBV6-3,NA,TRBJ1-6,TRBD1,TGTGCCAGCAGTTACTCCGACAGGGCCGATTCACCCCTCCACTTT,CASSYSDRADSPLHF
TRBV30,few,TRBJ1-5,NA,TGTGCCTGGAGTGTACTCGGTCAGCCCCAGCATTTT,CAWSVLGQPQHF
TRBV5-6,NA,TRBJ1-2,NA,TGTGCCAGCAGCTTCCAGGGCCGGAAGGACTACACCTTC,CASSFQGRKDYTF
TRBV12-3/TRBV12-4,NA,TRBJ2-2,TRBD2,TGTGCCAGCAGTCCGAGGGGCGGGGGGACTAACACCGGGGAGCTGTTTTTT,CASSPRGGGTNTGELFF
TRBV6-5,NA,TRBJ1-1,NA,TGTGCCAGCACTTTTAGTCGGGGAGCAACTGAAGCTTTCTTT,CASTFSRGATEAFF
TRBV3-1,NA,TRBJ2-7,TRBD1,TGTGCCAGCAGCCAAGTTCCAGGGGGCTCCTACGAGCGGTACTTC,CASSQVPGGSYERYF
TRBV25-1,NA,TRBJ1-2,NA,TGTGCCAGCAGTGTAGGAGGAGGGGTCTATGGCTACACCTTC,CASSVGGGVYGYTF
TRBV7-9,many,TRBJ2-3,NA,TGTGCCAGCAGCTTGCCCTCGAGAGCGGGTGACACAGATACGCAGTATTTT,CASSLPSRAGDTDTQYF
TRBV7-2,many,TRBJ1-2,TRBD1,TGTGCCAGCAGCCCCCTGACAGGGGCGGAGATCTATGGCTACACCTTC,CASSPLTGAEIYGYTF
TRBV20-1,NA,TRBJ2-1,TRBD1,TGCAGTGCTGGGGACAGGGGTTACAATGAGCAGTTCTTC,CSAGDRGYNEQFF
TRBV12-3/TRBV12-4,many,TRBJ2-1,NA,TGTGCCAGCAGTCGTAGTAGCTCCTACAATGAGCAGTTCTTC,CASSRSSSYNEQFF
TRBV19,NA,TRBJ2-7,NA,TGTGCCACCTCAACAGGACGCTCCTACAATGAGCAGTACTTC,CATSTGRSYNEQYF
TRBV6-2/TRBV6-3,NA,TRBJ2-1,NA,TGTGCCAGCAGCTTTTTAGGTAGGGTCAACAATGAGCAGTTCTTC,CASSFLGRVNNEQFF
TRBV27,many,TRBJ2-1,NA,TGTGCCAGCAGTTTAGTACTAGGGAGCCTGTACAATGAGCAGTTCTTC,CASSLVLGSLYNEQFF
TRBV11-2,many,TRBJ2-1,TRBD2,TGTGCCAGCAGCTTAGCGGGACTAGCGGGGGGGCTCTACAATGAGCAGTTCTTC,CASSLAGLAGGLYNEQFF
TRBV4-3,many,TRBJ2-1,TRBD2,TGCGCCAGCAGCCCCTTGACTAGCGGGGGGGTAAGCTCCTACAATGAGCAGTTCTTC,CASSPLTSGGVSSYNEQFF
TRBV7-2,NA,TRBJ1-2,NA,TGTGCCAGCAGCTTAGGGGGACGGGGGGCGCTGGATGGCTACACCTTC,CASSLGGRGALDGYTF
TRBV18,NA,TRBJ1-1,NA,TGTGCCAGCACCAGGGGGAACACTGAAGCTTTCTTT,CASTRGNTEAFF
TRBV19,few,TRBJ2-3,TRBD1,TGTGCCAGCACCGGCGGACAGGGCCCACGTAAGACGCAGTATTTT,CASTGGQGPRKTQYF
TRBV6-1,NA,TRBJ2-2,TRBD1,TGTGCCAGCATAAGACCAACAGGGGCGAACACCGGGGAGCTGTTTTTT,CASIRPTGANTGELFF
TRBV5-4,many,TRBJ1-2,NA,TGTGCCAGCAGCTTAGAAGCAGACTTTGGCTACACCTTC,CASSLEADFGYTF
TRBV7-9,few,TRBJ1-6,NA,TGTGCCAGCAGCTTAGCGGGGGTTTGGTCACCCCTCCACTTT,CASSLAGVWSPLHF
TRBV11-2,NA,TRBJ2-1,TRBD2,TGTGCCAGCAGCTCCCCTCGGGGACTAGGGACTAGCGGGGGGGCGGGGAATGAGCAGTTCTTC,CASSSPRGLGTSGGAGNEQFF
TRBV5-5,many,TRBJ2-3,TRBD2,TGTGCCAGCAGCTTAAACAGCGGGGGGGCCTCAGATACGCAGTATTTT,CASSLNSGGASDTQYF
TRBV4-3,NA,TRBJ1-6,TRBD1,TGCGCCAGCGGGCTAACAGGGGCAGATTCACCCCCCCACTTT,CASGLTGADSPPHF
TRBV7-2,NA,TRBJ1-6,NA,TGTGCCAGCAGCTCTTATCTTAGTTCACTCCTCCACTTT,CASSSYLSSLLHF
TRBV21-1,many,TRBJ2-7,NA,TGTGCCAGCAGCAAGGACGGGGTGCCAGCTTCCTACGAGCAGTACTTC,CASSKDGVPASYEQYF
TRBV5-1,NA,TRBJ1-1,TRBD1,TGCGCCAGCAGCGCCGGACAGGGTTACCCTGAAGCTTTCTTT,CASSAGQGYPEAFF
TRBV10-3,NA,TRBJ1-5,TRBD1,TGTGCCATCAGTGAGAAAACAGGGGGCAATCAGCCCCAGCATTTT,CAISEKTGGNQPQHF
TRBV6-2/TRBV6-3,many,TRBJ2-7,TRBD1,TGTGCCAGCAGATCCATCCGACAGGGGAGGCAGGACGAGCAGTACTTC,CASRSIRQGRQDEQYF
TRBV3-1,once,TRBJ1-1,NA,TGTGCCAGCAGCTCCGGGACTACTGAAGCTTTCTTT,CASSSGTTEAFF
TRBV20-1,many,TRBJ2-3,TRBD1,TGCAGTGCTAGAGACCCAGGGGGTGAAGATACGCAGTATTTT,CSARDPGGEDTQYF
TRBV11-3,few,TRBJ2-5,NA,TGTGCCAGCAGCTTACAACCCCAAGAGACCCAGTACTTC,CASSLQPQETQYF
TRBV12-3/TRBV12-4,many,TRBJ2-7,TRBD2,TGTGCCAGCAGCATGGAGGGACTAGCGACCGAGCAGTACTTC,CASSMEGLATEQYF
TRBV24-1,many,TRBJ2-7,NA,TGTGCCACCAGCTTCGGGACGGAAAGGCAGTACTTC,CATSFGTERQYF
TRBV6-2/TRBV6-3,many,TRBJ2-6,TRBD1,TGTGCCAGCAGTTACGTCGGAGGACAGGTTCTCTCTGGGGCCAACGTCCTGACTTTC,CASSYVGGQVLSGANVLTF
TRBV28,many,TRBJ2-5,TRBD1,TGTGCCAGCAGCGAACCGGGACAGGGATACCAAGAGACCCAGTACTTC,CASSEPGQGYQETQYF
TRBV4-3,many,TRBJ2-1,TRBD2,TGCGCCAGCAGCCAAAGTGCGGGAGGGAGAGGTGAGCAGTTCTTC,CASSQSAGGRGEQFF
TRBV5-1,NA,TRBJ2-1,NA,TGCGCCAGCAGCCCAAGTAGCGTAATCAGCTCCTACAATGAGCAGTTCTTC,CASSPSSVISSYNEQFF
TRBV11-2,few,TRBJ2-2,NA,TGTGCCAGCAGCGGGAGGCTAGCGCCCACCGGGGAGCTGTTTTTT,CASSGRLAPTGELFF
TRBV7-9,NA,TRBJ2-7,TRBD1,TGTGCCAGCAGTCCAAAGGGACAGAGACGTGAGACCCGGTACTTC,CASSPKGQRRETRYF
TRBV5-5,NA,TRBJ1-5,NA,TGTGCCAGCAGCTTCGCAACAGGGCCTCATCAGCCCCAGCATTTT,CASSFATGPHQPQHF
TRBV12-3/TRBV12-4,many,TRBJ1-5,TRBD1,TGTGCCAGCAGCCTAACCCCTGGACAGGGGGCGAATCAGCCCCAGCATTTT,CASSLTPGQGANQPQHF